The entry below gives a single TCR beta chain sequence along with its context. Its target antigen remains unknown. No much larger clone exists at a distance of one base, and base qualities are not known. Patients with a history of autoimmune disease or receiving systemic immunosuppression were excluded from the trial. Peripheral blood for TCR sequencing was collected from all dose cohorts at baseline, on cycle 4 day 1, and on cycle 7 day 1. Samples came from an open-label, multicenter, first-in-human phase I dose-escalation trial of ivuxolimab. Adults with locally advanced or metastatic melanoma, renal cell carcinoma, hepatocellular carcinoma or head and neck squamous cell carcinoma were enrolled in the trial. Before TCR sequencing, CD4+ and CD8+ T cells were separately sorted from peripheral blood. Genomic DNA was extracted from sorted cells for sequencing of the TCRbeta CDR3 region. The immunoSEQ Assay was used for sequencing of TCRbeta CDR3 regions. Entries here come from immuneACCESS through TCRdb and include only in-frame sequences with V and J called. Some clones fail to appear in such tables; in the studies checked, an unresolved V gene covers under half of the shortfall, and the cause of the remainder is unknown. The sample profile shows some 77,000 clones; around 90% of them were found once. Approximately 2.6% of the sample rests with the top ten.

The data were obtained in a study of OX40 agonist ivuxolimab in advanced cancers. With regard to the full study: Ivuxolimab was an agonistic, fully human IgG2 monoclonal antibody directed against OX40 (CD134), a costimulatory receptor. Intravenous ivuxolimab was administered to patients every 2 weeks at six dose levels: 0.01, 0.1, 0.3, 1.5, 3 and 10 mg/kg. Among the roughly 52 dose-escalation patients, approximately 20 had hepatocellular carcinoma, approximately 15 melanoma, 9 renal cell carcinoma and 9 head and neck cancer. A male proportion of almost 85% and a mean age of approximately 60 years, ranging from about 20 to 80, were recorded for the dose-escalation cohort. Patients were allowed to have had prior anti-PD-1, anti-PD-L1 or anti-CTLA-4 therapy, and more than 35% of the dose-escalation patients had been treated with checkpoint inhibitors. Three dose-escalation patients achieved partial responses, one with hepatocellular carcinoma and two with cutaneous melanoma. The purpose of peripheral TCRbeta sequencing was to test whether ivuxolimab changed TCR sequence diversity and led to clonal T-cell expansion. The paper describes the monotherapy dose-escalation part (N of about 47 patients) of the phase I trial of ivuxolimab. Overall study results and their limits: Low levels of normalized T-cell clonal expansion were also seen in some patients who did not respond. Which antigens the clonally expanded peripheral T cells were specific for was not determined. In the 0.1-3.0 mg/kg groups, partial responders were among the patients with the lowest normalized peripheral clonal expansion, particularly in CD8+ T cells. After ivuxolimab, more expanded clones were found on average in CD8+ T cells than in CD4+ T cells. At doses from 0.1 to 3.0 mg/kg, clonal expansion was seen in both CD4+ and CD8+ blood T cells between baseline and week 6.

There are 14 amino acids in the CDR3, from cysteine to phenylalanine inclusive. Only CDR3 DNA is held: 42 bases, read in frame from base 1. Via the germline V gene, CDR1 is SGHTA and CDR2 FQGNSA. The germline ends are 15 bases apart after V is trimmed by 5 bases and J by 7 bases. Sequenced material: CD4+ or CD8+ T cells sorted from blood, taken in a trial of the OX40 agonist ivuxolimab. This TCR came from an adult with an advanced solid tumor such as melanoma, head and neck, liver or kidney cancer. The chain links TRBV7-2 with TRBJ1-5; possibly the D gene is TRBD1, per 5 matching bases. This receptor carries the CDR3 CASSKVGVGQPQHF. The sequenced DNA is TGTGCCAGCAGCAAAGTGGGGGTCGGGCAGCCCCAGCATTTT.